This T cell receptor (beta chain) was recorded in a study of blood T cell repertoires in COVID-19. Original processing notes: Cell counts per sample came from amplifying reference gene primers. This table comes from immunoSEQ multiplex PCR, and its TCRdb copy is limited to in-frame clones, with some not included. V and J calls and clone size come straight from that table; D and trimming were deduced from the DNA. The table records approximately 88,000 clones, roughly 82% of them present only once. Material: peripheral blood. This clonotype originated in a woman of 80 years or more with active or convalescent COVID-19.

The CDR3 coding sequence is TGCGCCAGCAGCCCAGACAGGGGTTGGTACAATGAGCAGTTCTTC. Amino acid sequence: CASSPDRGWYNEQFF. The rearrangement links TRBV4-1 to TRBJ2-1; 8 nucleotides line up with TRBD1. Germline CDR1 MGHRA, CDR2 YSYEKL. The CDR3 totals 15 residues. J was trimmed by 4 bases and V by 4 bases; bases with no gene match: 6.